Listed here are 23 T cell receptor beta chains from one sample, sequenced in a study of blood T cell repertoires in COVID-19. Clones were read by immunoSEQ multiplex PCR, and TCRdb kept only the in-frame ones, dropping some. The sample includes approximately 26,000 clones, about 89% of them seen just once. The sample was peripheral blood. The receptors come from a man between 65 and 85 years old with active COVID-19.

V and J are TRBV3-1 (or the pseudogene TRBV3-2) and TRBJ1-1; D gene uncertain. The CDR3 totals 13 residues. The germline CDR1 and CDR2 sequences are LGHDT and YNNKEL (reference sequence). V dropped 1 base and J dropped 2 bases, with 5 bases sitting between them. CDR3 sequence reads: CASSQAYNTEAFF. CDR3 nucleotides: TGTGCCAGCAGCCAAGCCTATAACACTGAAGCTTTCTTT.

J is TRBJ2-2 and V is TRBV6-5; 8 nucleotides line up with TRBD2. Germline loops: CDR1 MNHEY, CDR2 SVGAGI. This CDR3 is 15 amino acids long. The ends lost 4 bases at V and 2 bases at J; junction bases unmatched: 3. The CDR3, as DNA: TGTGCCAGCAGTTCATGGACTAGCAACACCGGGGAGCTGTTTTTT. Translation: CASSSWTSNTGELFF.

This chain uses TRBV19 with TRBJ2-4; perhaps TRBD1 as D (6 bases). Germline V gene lookup returns CDR1 LNHDA and CDR2 SQIVND (reference sequence). V was clipped by 9 bases and J by 7 bases, with 16 bases between them. The CDR3 extends over 13 amino acids. CDR3 sequence (DNA): TGTGCCAGCACCGAGGCAGGGGTCAACATTCAGTACTTC. Amino acids: CASTEAGVNIQYF.

The chain has TRBV5-4 and TRBJ2-3, with TRBD2 matching over 7 bases. The germline CDR1 and CDR2 sequences are SGHNT and YYREEE (reference sequence). The CDR3 length is 15 residues. Losses at the gene ends were 3 bases for V and 2 bases for J; bases not matched to a gene: 6. For the CDR3, the DNA is TGTGCCAGCAGCTCTGGGAGGGGTTACACAGATACGCAGTATTTT. Translation: CASSSGRGYTDTQYF. The full variable domain, its missing parts supplied by reference TRBV5-4 and TRBJ2-3, is ETGVTQSPTHLIKTRGQQVTLRCSSQSGHNTVSWYQQALGQGPQFIFQYYREEENGRGNFPPRFSGLQFPNYSSELNVNALELDDSALYLCASSSGRGYTDTQYFGPGTRLTVL.

The V and J genes are TRBV4-3 and TRBJ1-6, with no clear D. V was trimmed by 0 bases and J by 10 bases, leaving 10 bases between them. The CDR3 sequence is 14 residues long. The germline CDR1 and CDR2 sequences are LGHNA and YSLEER. The CDR3 DNA reads as TGCGCCAGCAGCCAAGACCCGGGAGACTCACCCCTCCACTTT. Translation gives CASSQDPGDSPLHF.

V gene TRBV12-3 or TRBV12-4 combines with J gene TRBJ2-7, with 7 bases lining up with TRBD1. The CDR3 has 12 amino acids. J was trimmed by 2 bases and V by 6 bases; bases with no gene match: 1. CDR3 nucleotides: TGTGCCAGCAGAAGGGGGCCCTACGAGCAGTACTTC. Protein sequence: CASRRGPYEQYF.

This clone occurred once. V gene TRBV5-1 combines with J gene TRBJ1-4; D remains ambiguous. Germline assignment: CDR1 SGHRS and CDR2 YFSETQ. The CDR3 has 15 residues. The V and J ends lost 1 base and 2 bases respectively, with 9 bases between them. The CDR3 sequence is CASSLNGQTNEKLFF. CDR3 nucleotide sequence: TGCGCCAGCAGCTTGAATGGGCAGACTAATGAAAAACTGTTTTTT.

The chain uses TRBV5-6 and TRBJ1-6; 7 nucleotides agree with TRBD1. Germline CDR1 is SGHDT and CDR2 is YYEEEE. The CDR3 covers 13 residues. Losses at the gene ends were 6 bases for V and 6 bases for J; bases not matched to a gene: 3. The CDR3 spells CASTRDSNSPLHF. For the CDR3, the DNA is TGTGCCAGCACCCGGGACAGTAATTCACCCCTCCACTTT.

The chain has TRBV7-9 and TRBJ2-5; weak D call: TRBD1 (6 bases). Germline V lookup: CDR1 SEHNR, CDR2 FQNEAQ (reference sequence). The CDR3 totals 13 residues. The V gene lost 1 base and the J gene lost 5 bases, with 8 bases spanning the gap. The CDR3 here is CASSLVGGETQYF. CDR3 coding DNA: TGTGCCAGCAGCTTAGTAGGGGGTGAGACCCAGTACTTC.

This clone appeared a few times. This chain joins TRBV5-4 and TRBJ1-3; TRBD1 matches at 7 bases. The CDR3 has 17 amino acids. CDR1 and CDR2 (germline): SGHNT, YYREEE (reference sequence). V lost 5 bases to trimming and J lost 1 base; unmatched junction nucleotides: 12. The CDR3 here is CASRDGQVILSGNTIYF. The CDR3 region has the DNA TGTGCCAGCAGAGACGGACAGGTGATACTTTCTGGAAACACCATATATTTT.

This sequence joins TRBV4-1 and TRBJ1-2; the match to TRBD1 covers 7 bases. The germline CDR1 and CDR2 sequences are MGHRA and YSYEKL. The CDR3 runs 16 residues. V lost 0 bases to trimming and J lost 6 bases; unmatched junction nucleotides: 10. CDR3 residues: CASSQDPNRQGNGYTF. The CDR3 DNA follows: TGCGCCAGCAGCCAAGATCCGAATCGACAGGGTAATGGCTACACCTTC.

V usage is TRBV5-4 and J usage is TRBJ2-5; D not resolved. This CDR3 comprises 14 residues. Trimming removed 3 bases at V and 5 bases at J, with 14 bases between. Germline V gene sequence: CDR1 SGHNT, CDR2 YYREEE (reference sequence). CDR3 in DNA: TGTGCCAGCAGCTCTCCCCCAGGTGGTGAGACCCAGTACTTC. This translates into CASSSPPGGETQYF.

The rearrangement links TRBV19 to TRBJ1-2; a possible D gene is TRBD1 (5 bases). V was trimmed by 8 bases and J by 6 bases, leaving 13 bases between them. The CDR3 has 12 amino acids. Germline V gene sequence: CDR1 LNHDA, CDR2 SQIVND (reference sequence). CDR3 sequence (DNA): TGTGCCAGTTGGGGGGGAGAGGATGGCTACACCTTC. Translating gives CASWGGEDGYTF.

The rearrangement uses TRBV4-3 and TRBJ2-5; a weak D match, TRBD1 (6 bases). V lost 0 bases and J 10 bases, leaving 18 bases between the germline ends. The CDR3 contains 15 residues. CDR1 and CDR2 (germline): LGHNA, YSLEER. This chain's CDR3 is CASSQEVGTYMVQYF. The DNA for the CDR3 is TGCGCCAGCAGCCAAGAAGTAGGGACATACATGGTCCAGTACTTC.

V and J are TRBV11-2 and TRBJ2-2; the D gene is possibly TRBD2 (6 bases). Germline loops: CDR1 SGHAT, CDR2 FQNNGV. V was pared by 4 bases and J by 6 bases, with 12 bases between. CDR3 length: 14 amino acids. The CDR3 nucleotides read TGTGCCAGCAGCTCCTCTCTAGCGTCCGGGGAGCTGTTTTTT. Amino acid sequence: CASSSSLASGELFF. Combining the CDR3 with reference TRBV11-2 and TRBJ2-2 gives the whole variable domain EAGVAQSPRYKIIEKRQSVAFWCNPISGHATLYWYQQILGQGPKLLIQFQNNGVVDDSQLPKDRFSAERLKGVDSTLKIQPAKLEDSAVYLCASSSSLASGELFFGEGSRLTVL.

The gene calls are TRBV5-1 and TRBJ2-3; no reliable D call. CDR1 and CDR2 from the germline V gene are SGHRS and YFSETQ. V was cut by 1 base and J by 2 bases, with 8 bases left in between. This CDR3 is 14 amino acids long. In DNA form, the CDR3 reads TGCGCCAGCAGCTTGCAGCGACTCACAGATACGCAGTATTTT. Protein product: CASSLQRLTDTQYF.

The rearrangement uses TRBV5-4 and TRBJ1-2; D is perhaps TRBD1 (6 bases). The CDR3 is made up of 13 amino acids. Trimming removed 0 bases at V and 5 bases at J, with 8 bases between. Germline V gene data show CDR1 as SGHNT and CDR2 as YYREEE (reference sequence). The CDR3 DNA reads as TGTGCCAGCAGCTTGGTGGGGGCATATGGCTACACCTTC. Translation: CASSLVGAYGYTF.

The rearrangement links TRBV4-2 to TRBJ2-2, with D maybe TRBD1 (7 bases). Germline loops: CDR1 LGHNA, CDR2 YNFKEQ. The length of the CDR3 is 19 residues. Trimming stripped 0 bases from V and 3 bases from J, with 20 bases between. The CDR3 DNA reads as TGTGCCAGCAGCCAAGAGGTGGCCCAGGGGGGCCAACACACCGGGGAGCTGTTTTTT. Its translation is CASSQEVAQGGQHTGELFF.

J is TRBJ2-7 and V is TRBV5-4, with a possible D match to TRBD2 (5 bases). V was clipped by 1 base and J by 4 bases, with 12 bases between them. CDR3 length: 14 residues. Germline V lookup: CDR1 SGHNT, CDR2 YYREEE (reference sequence). The DNA for the CDR3 is TGTGCCAGCAGCTTGTTCGAGGGTGATTACGAGCAGTACTTC. Encoded protein: CASSLFEGDYEQYF. The whole variable domain, filled in from reference TRBV5-4 and TRBJ2-7, reads ETGVTQSPTHLIKTRGQQVTLRCSSQSGHNTVSWYQQALGQGPQFIFQYYREEENGRGNFPPRFSGLQFPNYSSELNVNALELDDSALYLCASSLFEGDYEQYFGPGTRLTVT.

This sequence joins TRBV5-6 and TRBJ2-5; D might be TRBD1 (6 bases). The CDR3 is 15 amino acids. The V gene lost 0 bases and the J gene lost 1 base, with 10 bases spanning the gap. Germline assignment: CDR1 SGHDT and CDR2 YYEEEE. CDR3 coding DNA: TGTGCCAGCAGCTTGGCCAGGGGTCTCCAAGAGACCCAGTACTTC. Its protein product is CASSLARGLQETQYF.

DNA for the CDR3: TGCAGCGTTGAGGAACAGGGTACCACCTTC. Amino acids: CSVEEQGTTF. The V gene is TRBV29-1, the J gene TRBJ1-2; TRBD1 is a possible D gene (6 bases). The CDR3 has 10 residues. Germline V gives CDR1 SQVTM, CDR2 ANQGSEA. V was pared by 3 bases and J by 13 bases, with 12 bases between.

The V call is TRBV2, the J call TRBJ1-5; D might be TRBD1 (6 bases). Looked up from germline, CDR1 is SNHLY and CDR2 is FYNNEI. Between the trimmed V and J ends, which lost 5 bases and 3 bases, there was a span of 11 bases. The CDR3 loop spans 14 amino acids. The CDR3 region is CASSLRTVNQPQHF. The CDR3, as DNA: TGTGCCAGCAGTTTACGGACAGTCAATCAGCCCCAGCATTTT.

The chain carries TRBV6-5 and TRBJ2-7, with TRBD2 identical over 10 bases. The V and J ends lost 6 bases and 5 bases, in that order; junction bases with no gene match: 10. Germline V lookup: CDR1 MNHEY, CDR2 SVGAGI. The CDR3 consists of 15 residues. The CDR3 here is CASRQSGGALDEQYF. For the CDR3, the DNA is TGTGCCAGCAGACAAAGCGGGGGGGCTTTGGACGAGCAGTACTTC.